Listed here is a single T cell receptor beta chain. The data stem from a study of Ad26.COV2.S vaccination and SARS-CoV-2 variants. The CDR3 consists of 13 residues. CDR1 and CDR2 from the germline V gene are KGHDR and SFDVKD. V was pared by 5 bases and J by 9 bases, with 7 bases of the junction left unmatched. The treatment: around 19 received Ad26.COV2.S at low or high dose, single or two shots; several received placebo; per-sample allocation not given. Samples analyzed were those drawn on day 63 after the first vaccine or placebo injection. TCRdb's table, derived via immunoSEQ multiplex PCR, lists solely in-frame clones and lacks some. Of fewer than 500,000 clones in the sample, around 90% were seen once.

Specimen: peripheral blood, collected in a trial of Ad26.COV2.S vaccine versus placebo. The receptor comes from a person aged 18 to 59 who received the Ad26.COV2.S COVID-19 vaccine or a placebo. The chain has TRBV24-1 and TRBJ2-7, with 9 bases that match TRBD1. The CDR3, as DNA: TGTGCCACCAGTGGGGGACAGGGTACTCTGCAGTACTTC. Encoded protein: CATSGGQGTLQYF.